Below are 14 T cell receptor beta chains sequenced from a single sample in a study of T cell changes during pregnancy in multiple sclerosis. The data were produced by immunoSEQ multiplex PCR, yet TCRdb's version contains in-frame clones alone and is incomplete. Of about 40,000 clones in the sample, approximately 90% were seen once. This specimen consisted of CD4+ T cells from peripheral blood mononuclear cells, obtained before pregnancy. The receptors were gathered from a female donor with multiple sclerosis, enrolled in a pregnancy study.

The gene calls are TRBV4-1 and TRBJ2-3, with TRBD2 matching over 10 bases. The CDR3 runs 13 residues. The germline V gene has CDR1 MGHRA and CDR2 YSYEKL. After removal of 2 bases from V and 8 bases from J, the junction contained 1 base not matched to a gene. The CDR3 is CASSQIAGGTQYF. In nucleotides, the CDR3 is TGCGCCAGCAGCCAAATAGCGGGGGGTACGCAGTATTTT.

The rearrangement uses TRBV7-8 and TRBJ2-3; 8 bases match TRBD2. V trimming: 1 base; J trimming: 3 bases; junction bases outside the gene matches: 9. CDR1 is SGHVS, CDR2 FQNEAQ, per germline. CDR3 length: 17 amino acids. The DNA for the CDR3 is TGTGCCAGCAGCTTAGTTTTCCGGGGGGGCCCGACAGATACGCAGTATTTT. Translated, it gives CASSLVFRGGPTDTQYF.

In its sample, this clone was seen once. V gene TRBV9 combines with J gene TRBJ2-3; TRBD2 matches at 8 bases. With 3 bases clipped from V and 4 bases from J, the junction kept 7 bases outside the gene matches. The CDR3 covers 15 residues. CDR1 SGDLS and CDR2 YYNGEE come from the germline V gene. CDR3 nucleotides: TGTGCCAGCAGCGCGGGACTAGGTGTCGCAGATACGCAGTATTTT. This translates into CASSAGLGVADTQYF.

This chain links TRBV19 with TRBJ2-5; weak D call: TRBD1 (6 bases). The CDR3 is 13 amino acids. Trimming took off 10 bases at V and 5 bases at J, with 17 bases between the two ends. In germline, CDR1 is LNHDA, CDR2 SQIVND (reference sequence). The CDR3 reads CATARGPAETQYF. The CDR3 DNA reads TGTGCCACAGCCAGGGGTCCGGCGGAGACCCAGTACTTC.

The V call is TRBV5-6, the J call TRBJ1-2; no clear D. The CDR3 loop spans 14 amino acids. The V and J ends lost 0 bases and 4 bases respectively, with 10 bases between them. Germline V gene sequence: CDR1 SGHDT, CDR2 YYEEEE. CDR3 coding DNA: TGTGCCAGCAGCTTGGGTCAGTCAACCTATGGCTACACCTTC. Translation: CASSLGQSTYGYTF. Supplemented by reference TRBV5-6 and TRBJ1-2, the full variable domain reads DAGVTQSPTHLIKTRGQQVTLRCSPKSGHDTVSWYQQALGQGPQFIFQYYEEEERQRGNFPDRFSGHQFPNYSSELNVNALLLGDSALYLCASSLGQSTYGYTFGSGTRLTVV.

The V and J genes are TRBV7-6 and TRBJ2-3, with 8 nucleotides matching TRBD2. This CDR3 comprises 18 residues. J was trimmed by 3 bases and V by 2 bases; bases with no gene match: 13. Germline-derived CDR1 and CDR2 are SGHVS and FNYEAQ. Here the CDR3 DNA reads TGTGCCAGCAGCTTACTGGCGGGGGGTCCCTCTAGTACAGATACGCAGTATTTT. Protein: CASSLLAGGPSSTDTQYF.

J is TRBJ1-2 and V is TRBV5-6, with TRBD1 matching 7 bases. CDR3 length: 13 amino acids. Looked up from germline, CDR1 is SGHDT and CDR2 is YYEEEE. V gave up 7 bases and J gave up 8 bases; unmatched junction bases: 11. CDR3 bases: TGTGCCAGCGGCGACCGACAGGGCTCGGGCTACACCTTC. Its protein product is CASGDRQGSGYTF.

The chain employs TRBV6-1 and TRBJ2-7; tentative D call: TRBD1 (6 bases). The V end was cut by 8 bases, the J end by 2 bases, with 16 bases between. Germline-derived CDR1 and CDR2 are MNHNS and SASEGT. The CDR3 runs 14 residues. In DNA, the CDR3 is TGTGCCAGCGGAGACCGGGACACAACCTACGAGCAGTACTTC. Its protein product is CASGDRDTTYEQYF.

The chain couples TRBV6-5 to TRBJ2-5; no definite D call. Per germline, CDR1 MNHEY and CDR2 SVGAGI. The CDR3 is made up of 15 amino acids. The V end was cut by 0 bases, the J end by 5 bases, with 13 bases between. The CDR3 sequence: CASSYSILIRETQYF. CDR3 nucleotide sequence: TGTGCCAGCAGTTACTCAATCCTAATCAGGGAGACCCAGTACTTC.

This clone has only one observation. This chain links TRBV7-3 with TRBJ1-5, with D possibly being TRBD1 (6 bases). V was cut by 5 bases and J by 2 bases, with 13 bases left in between. CDR3 length equals 15 residues. Germline-derived CDR1 and CDR2 are SGHTA and FQGTGA. The CDR3 is CASSLQGWGNQPQHF. Written as DNA, the CDR3 is TGTGCCAGCAGCCTACAGGGTTGGGGCAATCAGCCCCAGCATTTT.

J is TRBJ2-1 and V is TRBV5-4; 9 bases are a match to TRBD2. The ends lost 4 bases at V and 5 bases at J; junction bases unmatched: 7. The CDR3 consists of 15 residues. The germline CDR1 and CDR2 sequences are SGHNT and YYREEE (reference sequence). The CDR3 DNA is TGTGCCAGCAGCGGGCGGGGGGGCCAGAACAATGAGCAGTTCTTC. Translating it yields CASSGRGGQNNEQFF. Combining the CDR3 with reference TRBV5-4 and TRBJ2-1 gives the whole variable domain ETGVTQSPTHLIKTRGQQVTLRCSSQSGHNTVSWYQQALGQGPQFIFQYYREEENGRGNFPPRFSGLQFPNYSSELNVNALELDDSALYLCASSGRGGQNNEQFFGPGTRLTVL.

The chain carries TRBV10-1 and TRBJ2-1, with TRBD1 identical over 9 bases. Germline V gene sequence: CDR1 WNHNN, CDR2 SYGVQD (reference sequence). V trimming: 6 bases; J trimming: 9 bases; junction bases outside the gene matches: 9. CDR3 length equals 14 residues. CDR3 amino acids: CASSMTGGIGEQFF. The CDR3 nucleotides are TGCGCCAGCAGCATGACAGGGGGGATCGGTGAGCAGTTCTTC.

The chain employs TRBV7-3 and TRBJ2-7; the D gene is possibly TRBD1 (6 bases). V was pared by 5 bases and J by 2 bases, with 16 bases between. The CDR3 is 15 amino acids. CDR1 and CDR2 from the germline V gene are SGHTA and FQGTGA. CDR3 region: CASSPDRTAPYEQYF. The CDR3, as DNA: TGTGCCAGCAGCCCCGATAGGACAGCACCCTACGAGCAGTACTTC.

Regarding this clone: The DNA is omitted, as the CDR3 cannot be located on it reliably, and the CDR3 follows TCRdb's listing. The chain has TRBV6-6 and TRBJ2-5; the listed D gene, TRBD2, was not tested against the DNA. Germline V gene data show CDR1 as MNHNY and CDR2 as SVGAGI (reference sequence). The CDR3 is 15 amino acids in total, end residues counted. CDR3 sequence reads: CPLGTSGYACETQYF.